The next 24 T cell receptor beta chains were all read from a single sample in a study of CD8 T cells in ankylosing spondylitis. Findings and limits, study-wide: What seemed typical of ankylosing spondylitis blood was a TCR beta motif built from fewer than ten highly homologous variants.

These receptors lack a known antigen. TCRdb called the 5' RACE reads again in MiXCR, with one record for every CDR3 protein. The table lists 470,000 or so distinct CDR3 sequences, more than 25% of them singletons. The specimen sequenced was blood, either unsorted or a sorted T cell fraction (not recorded which). The receptors come from a male donor with ankylosing spondylitis.

In this sample, this clonotype turned up a few times. The V gene is TRBV6-5, the J gene TRBJ1-1; tentatively, D is TRBD1 (5 bases). Trimming removed 0 bases from V and 4 bases from J, with 12 bases in between. Germline V CDR1 and CDR2: MNHEY, SVGAGI. The CDR3 sequence is 15 residues long. The CDR3 region is CASSYSSGMGTEAFF. CDR3 nucleotides: TGTGCCAGCAGTTACTCTTCAGGGATGGGCACTGAAGCTTTCTTT.

The sample holds a few counts of this clonotype. The genes are TRBV5-5 and TRBJ2-2, with 7 bases lining up with TRBD1. Losses at the gene ends were 6 bases for V and 2 bases for J; bases not matched to a gene: 7. CDR3 length: 15 residues. The V gene's germline CDR1 is SGHKS and CDR2 YYEKEE (reference sequence). The CDR3 sequence is CASTFRDRNTGELFF. CDR3 sequence (DNA): TGTGCCAGCACCTTCCGGGACAGAAACACCGGGGAGCTGTTTTTT.

The V gene is TRBV6-1, the J gene TRBJ1-5, with TRBD1 as a possible D gene (5 bases). Germline V CDR1 and CDR2: MNHNS, SASEGT. This CDR3 spans 15 amino acids. V was pared by 0 bases and J by 5 bases, with 11 bases between. The CDR3 spells CASSEARGRHQPQHF. The CDR3 DNA reads TGTGCCAGCAGTGAAGCCCGGGGGAGGCATCAGCCCCAGCATTTT.

A few counts support this clonotype. This chain links TRBV30 with TRBJ2-3, with 10 bases identical to TRBD2. This CDR3 contains 15 residues. Per germline, CDR1 GTSNPN and CDR2 SVGIG (reference sequence). V dropped 3 bases and J dropped 0; count of bases not matched to a gene: 3. The CDR3 DNA is TGTGCCTGGAGGGGGACTAGCGTTAGCACAGATACGCAGTATTTT. Translation gives CAWRGTSVSTDTQYF.

This clonotype was counted between two and nine times. The chain carries TRBV7-9 and TRBJ2-1; 11 bases line up with TRBD2. The V segment lost 5 bases and the J segment 7 bases; nucleotides outside the gene matches: 10. The germline V gene has CDR1 SEHNR and CDR2 FQNEAQ (reference sequence). This CDR3 is built from 16 residues. The CDR3 spells CASSARLAGFPNEQFF. The CDR3 DNA is TGTGCCAGCAGCGCCCGACTAGCGGGATTCCCAAATGAGCAGTTCTTC. Together with reference TRBV7-9 and TRBJ2-1, the CDR3 gives the full variable domain: DTGVSQNPRHKITKRGQNVTFRCDPISEHNRLYWYRQTLGQGPEFLTYFQNEAQLEKSRLLSDRFSAERPKGSFSTLEIQRTEQGDSAMYLCASSARLAGFPNEQFFGPGTRLTVL.

The rearrangement joins TRBV7-2 to TRBJ1-1, with D hard to call. The V gene lost 1 base and the J gene lost 3 bases, with 9 bases spanning the gap. Germline V gene sequence: CDR1 SGHTA, CDR2 FQGNSA. The CDR3 spans 14 residues. The CDR3 DNA sequence: TGTGCCAGCAGCTTAGTGGGCTGGGACACTGAAGCTTTCTTT. Protein sequence: CASSLVGWDTEAFF.

This clonotype appeared a few times. The V and J genes are TRBV20-1 and TRBJ1-6; 10 positions agree with TRBD1. The CDR3 has 14 residues. CDR1 is DFQATT and CDR2 is SNEGSKA in the germline V gene (reference sequence). Trimming removed 4 bases from V and 10 bases from J; junction bases left unmatched: 7. The CDR3 protein is CSATGTGEESPLHF. The DNA for the CDR3 is TGCAGTGCTACGGGGACAGGGGAGGAGTCACCCCTCCACTTT.

This clonotype has more than one count but fewer than ten. V and J are TRBV12-3 or TRBV12-4 and TRBJ2-4, with D perhaps assigned TRBD1 or TRBD2 (6 bases each). V was clipped by 7 bases and J by 7 bases, with 20 bases between them. The CDR3 has 15 residues. The CDR3 coding sequence is TGTGCCAGCAAATTCATGTGGGGGGCGGAGAACATTCAGTACTTC. It encodes CASKFMWGAENIQYF.

The chain is built from TRBV29-1 and TRBJ1-1; D is uncertain. This CDR3 comprises 11 residues. V lost 4 bases, J lost 8 bases, and 11 bases lay in between. Germline V gives CDR1 SQVTM, CDR2 ANQGSEA. The CDR3 DNA is TGCAGCGTTGGCTGGCGGGAAGAAGCTTTCTTT. The encoded protein is CSVGWREEAFF.

The V and J genes are TRBV28 and TRBJ2-7; D may be TRBD1 (5 bases). The CDR3 extends over 12 amino acids. In germline, CDR1 is MDHEN, CDR2 SYDVKM. The V end was cut by 10 bases, the J end by 6 bases, with 16 bases between. CDR3 nucleotide sequence: TGTGCCATAGCCAGGGTTTTCGGCGAGCAGTACTTC. This codes for CAIARVFGEQYF.

This clonotype was seen only a few times. V gene TRBV5-1 combines with J gene TRBJ1-2; the D gene is possibly TRBD1 (6 bases). Germline V gene data show CDR1 as SGHRS and CDR2 as YFSETQ. The CDR3 runs to 13 residues. Deletions cut 4 bases from V and 6 bases from J, with 13 bases between. The CDR3 reads CASSPDGGDGYTF. The CDR3 nucleotides are TGCGCCAGCAGCCCGGACGGGGGCGATGGCTACACCTTC. The complete variable domain, with remaining parts taken from reference TRBV5-1 and TRBJ1-2, reads KAGVTQTPRYLIKTRGQQVTLSCSPISGHRSVSWYQQTPGQGLQFLFEYFSETQRNKGNFPGRFSGRQFSNSRSEMNVSTLELGDSALYLCASSPDGGDGYTFGSGTRLTVV.

This clonotype has a handful of counts. The J gene is TRBJ2-5, the V gene TRBV7-9, with D uncertain. The CDR3 consists of 12 residues. Germline V gives CDR1 SEHNR, CDR2 FQNEAQ (reference sequence). Trimming left V 2 bases short and J 5 bases short, with 6 bases between. CDR3 in DNA: TGTGCCAGCAGCTTACAGGTGGAGACCCAGTACTTC. It is translated as CASSLQVETQYF.

This clonotype was observed a handful of times. The chain employs TRBV20-1 and TRBJ1-5; TRBD1 matches 12 bases. Looked up from germline, CDR1 is DFQATT and CDR2 is SNEGSKA (reference sequence). The CDR3 runs to 17 residues. This CDR3 reads CREQGQGALMWNQPQHF. The CDR3 DNA reads as TGCAGGGAACAGGGACAGGGGGCGCTGATGTGGAATCAGCCCCAGCATTTT.

V usage is TRBV27 and J usage is TRBJ2-1; D may match TRBD1 or TRBD2 (5 bases each). The CDR3 is 16 amino acids. Trimming took off 2 bases at V and 9 bases at J, with 20 bases between the two ends. Germline CDR1 and CDR2: MNHEY and SMNVEV (reference sequence). The CDR3 protein is CASSLQPGPRDGEQFF. CDR3 in DNA: TGTGCCAGCAGTTTACAGCCGGGACCCCGAGATGGTGAGCAGTTCTTC.

This clonotype has just a few counts. This chain links TRBV20-1 with TRBJ2-1, with D possibly called TRBD1 or TRBD2 (7 bases each). The germline V gene has CDR1 DFQATT and CDR2 SNEGSKA (reference sequence). The V end was cut by 6 bases, the J end by 7 bases, with 13 bases between. This CDR3 spans 12 amino acids. The CDR3 region has the DNA TGCAGTGCCCCAGGGGGGGGGAATGAGCAGTTCTTC. Encoded protein: CSAPGGGNEQFF.

This chain links TRBV4-1 with TRBJ1-1; unclear D gene. The V end lost 1 base, the J end lost 11 bases, and 14 bases lay between the germline ends. Germline loops: CDR1 MGHRA, CDR2 YSYEKL. This CDR3 is 13 amino acids long. The CDR3 spells CASSQVVLGWAFF. The CDR3, as DNA: TGCGCCAGCAGCCAAGTAGTTTTGGGGTGGGCTTTCTTT.

The chain links TRBV3-1 to TRBJ2-1; unclear D gene. From germline, CDR1 is LGHDT and CDR2 YNNKEL (reference sequence). The CDR3 has 12 residues. The germline V and J ends were trimmed by 0 bases and 8 bases, with 5 bases remaining between them. Here the CDR3 DNA reads TGTGCCAGCAGCCAAGATTTGTATGAGCAGTTCTTC. Protein product: CASSQDLYEQFF.

This clonotype came up many times. The chain combines TRBV24-1 with TRBJ2-2; TRBD2 might be the D (5 bases). The CDR3 length is 16 residues. Per germline, CDR1 KGHDR and CDR2 SFDVKD. V lost 9 bases and J 0 bases, leaving 16 bases between the germline ends. CDR3 residues: CATPNLPGTNTGELFF. Written as DNA, the CDR3 is TGTGCCACCCCTAATCTGCCGGGAACGAACACCGGGGAGCTGTTTTTT.

The chain carries TRBV20-1 and TRBJ2-7; perhaps TRBD2 as D (6 bases). Germline values: CDR1 DFQATT, CDR2 SNEGSKA (reference sequence). CDR3 size: 12 residues. CDR3 bases: TGCAGAGTCCCTAGCGACTCCTACGAGCAGTACTTC. Encoded protein: CRVPSDSYEQYF.

This clonotype was picked up a small number of times. The chain couples TRBV20-1 to TRBJ2-5; D is undetermined. Germline loops: CDR1 DFQATT, CDR2 SNEGSKA (reference sequence). The CDR3 spans 12 residues. Trimming shortened V by 5 bases and J by 9 bases, and 16 bases separated the two germline ends. This chain's CDR3 is CSAEHEALAQYF. The CDR3 DNA sequence: TGCAGTGCTGAGCACGAGGCGTTAGCCCAGTACTTC.

This rearrangement joins TRBV5-6 to TRBJ1-5; 7 bases match TRBD1. Trimming took 4 bases from V and 7 from J; bases not matched to a gene: 11. This CDR3 is 15 amino acids long. CDR1 and CDR2 from the germline V gene are SGHDT and YYEEEE. CDR3 protein: CASSADRIPNQPQHF. Written as DNA, the CDR3 is TGTGCCAGCAGCGCGGACAGGATCCCAAACCAGCCCCAGCATTTT. The whole variable domain, remainder taken from reference TRBV5-6 and TRBJ1-5, is DAGVTQSPTHLIKTRGQQVTLRCSPKSGHDTVSWYQQALGQGPQFIFQYYEEEERQRGNFPDRFSGHQFPNYSSELNVNALLLGDSALYLCASSADRIPNQPQHFGDGTRLSIL.

This chain uses TRBV6-1 with TRBJ1-2; D ambiguous. Germline lookup yields CDR1 MNHNS and CDR2 SASEGT. Trimming took 4 bases from V and 4 from J, leaving 10 bases between them. CDR3 length equals 13 residues. DNA of the CDR3: TGTGCCAGCAGTGGCACACGGGCCTATGGCTACACCTTC. Translating it yields CASSGTRAYGYTF.

J is TRBJ1-4 and V is TRBV19, with TRBD1 as a possible D gene (5 bases). The CDR3 has 12 residues. Germline V gene lookup returns CDR1 LNHDA and CDR2 SQIVND (reference sequence). The germline V and J ends were trimmed by 7 bases and 8 bases, with 11 bases remaining between them. The chain's CDR3 is CASMGVAEKLFF. CDR3 nucleotides: TGTGCCAGTATGGGGGTAGCAGAAAAACTGTTTTTT.

The rearrangement links TRBV15 to TRBJ2-3; TRBD2 matches at 7 bases. The CDR3 runs to 17 residues. The J segment lost 4 bases and the V segment lost 6 bases, leaving 16 bases of the junction unmatched. The germline gives CDR1 LNHNV, CDR2 YYDKDF (reference sequence). The CDR3 spells CATSPNTLGGLSDTQYF. The DNA of the CDR3 is TGTGCCACCAGTCCGAACACACTCGGGGGGTTATCAGATACGCAGTATTTT. The whole variable domain, remainder taken from reference TRBV15 and TRBJ2-3, is DAMVIQNPRYQVTQFGKPVTLSCSQTLNHNVMYWYQQKSSQAPKLLFHYYDKDFNNEADTPDNFQSRRPNTSFCFLDIRSPGLGDTAMYLCATSPNTLGGLSDTQYFGPGTRLTVL.